These 8 T cell receptor beta chains share one sample of origin, sequenced in a study of graft-versus-host responses after intestinal transplantation. The table came from immunoSEQ multiplex PCR; TCRdb's copy has only in-frame clones and leaves some out. The sample includes 20,000 to 25,000 clones, roughly four fifths of them seen just once. Their target antigens are unknown. Sample: unstimulated CD8+ T cells sorted from spleen or lymph node cells, taken before transplant. The origin of the receptors is a human donor who was the organ donor for an intestinal transplant.

This clone was seen only a few times. The rearrangement joins TRBV14 to TRBJ1-4, with 8 nucleotides matching TRBD1. Germline trimming cut 0 bases from V and 2 bases from J; bases unmatched to any gene: 26. The CDR3 spans 24 residues. From germline, CDR1 is SGHDN and CDR2 FVKESK. The CDR3 is CASSQDFPGQEDTIQPNTNEKLFF. In DNA, the CDR3 is TGTGCCAGCAGCCAAGACTTTCCGGGACAGGAAGATACTATTCAACCAAATACTAATGAAAAACTGTTTTTT.

This clone was detected once. This chain connects TRBV10-3 to TRBJ2-7; D is possibly TRBD2 (7 bases). The CDR3 is made up of 18 amino acids. CDR1 and CDR2 from the germline V gene are ENHRY and SYGVKD. V was pared by 8 bases and J by 5 bases, with 31 bases between. Written as DNA, the CDR3 is TGTGCCATCCTTGGAGGGGGGGCCCTTTGTCGGTTTTCGCACGAGCAGTACTTC. It translates to CAILGGGALCRFSHEQYF.

This chain uses TRBV5-1 with TRBJ1-1; the D is unclear. Germline CDR1 and CDR2: SGHRS and YFSETQ. The germline V and J ends were trimmed by 7 bases and 0 bases, with 7 bases remaining between them. This CDR3 is 12 amino acids long. CDR3 DNA: TGCGCCAGCTATGAACTGAACACTGAAGCTTTCTTT. Encoded protein: CASYELNTEAFF.

The chain joins TRBV21-1 to TRBJ2-7; the listed D gene, TRBD1, was not tested against the DNA. TRBV21-1 is labeled a pseudogene. This CDR3 is 15 amino acids long. CDR3 sequence reads: CASSAPVTVSYEQYF. The CDR3 region has the DNA TGTGCCAGCAGCGCTCCGGTGACAGTCTCCTACGAGCAGTACTTC.

The chain links TRBV10-1 to TRBJ2-7; weak D call: TRBD2 (6 bases). Germline CDR1 is WNHNN and CDR2 is SYGVQD (reference sequence). Trimming took 11 bases from V and 5 from J, leaving 52 bases between them. The CDR3 is 24 residues long. The CDR3 DNA sequence: TGCGCCCCCCACGGGGGAACAGTAATAATCTGGATCATCTCCTCCGGGGGAGAGACTAACGAGCAGTACTTC. Its translation is CAPHGGTVIIWIISSGGETNEQYF.

This sequence joins TRBV6-1 and TRBJ1-1, with a tentative D call TRBD1 (6 bases). V was clipped by 7 bases and J by 4 bases, with 13 bases between them. CDR1 is MNHNS and CDR2 is SASEGT in the germline V gene. There are 13 residues in the CDR3. This chain's CDR3 is CASTPGVSTEAFF. CDR3 DNA: TGTGCCAGCACCCCAGGGGTGAGCACTGAAGCTTTCTTT.

In nucleotides, the CDR3 is TGTGCCAGCAGCTTGGGGGGGACCGGGGAGCTGTTTTTT. Protein sequence: CASSLGGTGELFF. The chain uses TRBV13 and TRBJ2-2; 7 bases are shared with TRBD2. Germline CDR1 reads PRHDT; CDR2 reads FYEKMQ (reference sequence). CDR3 length: 13 residues. The V and J ends lost 3 bases and 5 bases, in that order; junction bases with no gene match: 0.

The chain employs TRBV27 and TRBJ1-2, with TRBD1 as a possible D gene (6 bases). Germline loops: CDR1 MNHEY, CDR2 SMNVEV (reference sequence). The V end lost 5 bases, the J end lost 3 bases, and 13 bases lay between the germline ends. This CDR3 region has 14 residues. Here the CDR3 DNA reads TGTGCCAGCAGTCCGGACAGTATTGACTATGGCTACACCTTC. The encoded protein is CASSPDSIDYGYTF.